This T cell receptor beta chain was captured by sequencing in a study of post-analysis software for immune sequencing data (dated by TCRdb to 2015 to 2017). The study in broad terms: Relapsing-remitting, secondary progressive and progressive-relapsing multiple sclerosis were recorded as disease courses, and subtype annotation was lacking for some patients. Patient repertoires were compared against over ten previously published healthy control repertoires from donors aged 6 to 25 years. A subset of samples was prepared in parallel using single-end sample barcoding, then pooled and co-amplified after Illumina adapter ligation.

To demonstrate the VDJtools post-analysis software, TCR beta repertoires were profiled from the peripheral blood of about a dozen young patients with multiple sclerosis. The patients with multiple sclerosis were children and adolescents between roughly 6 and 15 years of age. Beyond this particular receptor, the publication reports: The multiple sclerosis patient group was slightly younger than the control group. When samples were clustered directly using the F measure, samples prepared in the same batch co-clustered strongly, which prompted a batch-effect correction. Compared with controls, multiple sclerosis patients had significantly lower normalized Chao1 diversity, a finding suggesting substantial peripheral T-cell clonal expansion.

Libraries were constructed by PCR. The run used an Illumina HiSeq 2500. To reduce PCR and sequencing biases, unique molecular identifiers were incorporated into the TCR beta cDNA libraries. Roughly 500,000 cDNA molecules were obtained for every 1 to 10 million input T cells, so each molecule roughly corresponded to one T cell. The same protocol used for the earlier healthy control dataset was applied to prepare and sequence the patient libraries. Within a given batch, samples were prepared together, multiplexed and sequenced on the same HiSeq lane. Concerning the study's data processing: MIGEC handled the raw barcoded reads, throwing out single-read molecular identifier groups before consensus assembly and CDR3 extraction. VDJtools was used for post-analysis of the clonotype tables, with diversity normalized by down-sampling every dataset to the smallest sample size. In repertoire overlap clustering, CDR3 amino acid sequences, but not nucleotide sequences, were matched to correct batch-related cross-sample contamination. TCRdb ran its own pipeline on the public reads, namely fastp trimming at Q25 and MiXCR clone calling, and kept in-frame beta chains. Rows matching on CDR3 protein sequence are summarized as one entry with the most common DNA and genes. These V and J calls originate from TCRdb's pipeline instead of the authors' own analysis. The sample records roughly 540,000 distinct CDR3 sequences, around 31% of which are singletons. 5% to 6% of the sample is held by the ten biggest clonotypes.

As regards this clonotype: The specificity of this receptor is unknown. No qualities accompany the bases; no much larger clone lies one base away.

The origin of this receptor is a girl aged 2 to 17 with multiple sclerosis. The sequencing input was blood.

The CDR3 protein sequence reads: CASNLGSGVYNEQFF. The bases read TGCGCCAGCAATTTAGGTAGCGGGGTTTACAATGAGCAGTTCTTC. The chain is encoded by TRBV5-1 joined to TRBJ2-1; a stretch of 8 junction bases matches TRBD2. From its cysteine to its phenylalanine, the CDR3 spans 15 amino acids. Only the CDR3 portion is preserved as DNA: 45 bases, with reading frame beginning at the first base. CDR1 and CDR2 were assigned from the germline V gene as SGHRS and YFSETQ. V is cut back by 6 bases and J by 4 bases, with 9 bases in the junction unmatched.